These T cell receptor beta chains were read from a single sample in a study of radiation and T cells in renal cell carcinoma. Method: immunoSEQ multiplex PCR; TCRdb's copy keeps in-frame clones and lacks some. The table includes more than 20,000 clones, around 85% detected once. The sequencing used blood, collected from a patient whose treatment included radiotherapy and nephrectomy. These TCRs come from a man aged 55-75 years with renal cell carcinoma. Both conserved end residues are part of each CDR3. A D gene is named only where the DNA matches it firmly. The size field is filled for only some rows; it gives once, few, many or a size class.

D gene	J gene	V gene	CDR3 length	clone size	CDR3 protein	CDR3 DNA
NA	TRBJ2-1	TRBV27	15	NA	CASREGLAPYNEQFF	TGTGCCAGCAGAGAGGGACTGGCACCCTACAATGAGCAGTTCTTC
NA	TRBJ2-2	TRBV5-1	13	NA	CASSLRVTGELFF	TGCGCCAGCAGCCTCAGGGTGACCGGGGAGCTGTTTTTT
NA	TRBJ1-4	TRBV5-1	15	many	CASSLMGGANEKLFF	TGCGCCAGCAGCTTAATGGGAGGTGCTAATGAAAAACTGTTTTTT
TRBD1	TRBJ1-2	TRBV2	13	NA	CASNWDSPISYTF	TGTGCCAGCAACTGGGACAGCCCTATAAGCTACACCTTC
TRBD2	TRBJ2-7	TRBV10-3	16	NA	CAISGPGLAGVYEQYF	TGTGCCATCAGTGGCCCGGGACTAGCGGGAGTGTACGAGCAGTACTTC
NA	TRBJ1-1	TRBV6-5	15	once	CASSYWAMSGTEAFF	TGTGCCAGCAGTTACTGGGCCATGTCTGGCACTGAAGCTTTCTTT
NA	TRBJ2-5	TRBV5-4	11	NA	CASSFGQTQYF	TGTGCCAGCAGCTTTGGACAGACCCAGTACTTC
TRBD1	TRBJ1-2	TRBV7-2	16	NA	CASSLRTGGARGGYTF	TGTGCCAGCAGCTTACGGACAGGGGGCGCAAGAGGTGGCTACACCTTC
TRBD1	TRBJ2-7	TRBV14	15	NA	CASSSLRTGTYEQYF	TGTGCCAGCAGCTCCCTCCGGACAGGCACCTACGAGCAGTACTTC
TRBD2	TRBJ2-2	TRBV5-1	17	NA	CASSLASGSSRTGGLFF	TGCGCCAGCAGCTTGGCTAGCGGGAGTTCGCGGACCGGGGGGCTGTTTTTT
NA	TRBJ2-2	TRBV6-4	16	NA	CASSDSLAGNTGELFF	TGTGCCAGCAGTGACTCTTTGGCGGGAAACACCGGGGAGCTGTTTTTT
NA	TRBJ2-1	TRBV7-9	15	NA	CASTIAESSYNEQFF	TGTGCCAGCACAATAGCGGAAAGCTCCTACAATGAGCAGTTCTTC
NA	TRBJ2-5	TRBV20-1	11	NA	CSVNVRETQYF	TGCAGTGTCAACGTCAGGGAGACCCAGTACTTC
NA	TRBJ1-5	TRBV10-3	14	NA	CAIGGRQPRGPQHF	TGTGCCATCGGGGGCCGACAGCCTCGTGGGCCCCAGCATTTT
NA	TRBJ1-1	TRBV9	13	few	CASSVVMNTEAFF	TGTGCCAGCAGCGTAGTGATGAACACTGAAGCTTTCTTT
NA	TRBJ1-5	TRBV5-1	14	few	CASSLVGGHQPQHF	TGCGCCAGCAGCTTGGTTGGGGGACATCAGCCCCAGCATTTT
TRBD2	TRBJ2-7	TRBV5-1	14	NA	CASSSPFLGGEQYF	TGTGCCAGCAGCTCCCCATTCTTGGGAGGGGAGCAGTACTTC
NA	TRBJ2-5	TRBV21-1	17	NA	CASSKVETSGTQETQYF	TGTGCCAGCAGCAAAGTGGAGACTAGCGGGACCCAAGAGACCCAGTACTTC
NA	TRBJ2-7	TRBV4-2	16	NA	CASSQDRIRGIYEQYF	TGTGCCAGCAGCCAAGATAGGATCAGGGGAATCTACGAGCAGTACTTC
NA	TRBJ1-3	TRBV21-1	18	NA	CASSNPADSSYSGNTIYF	TGTGCCAGCAGCAACCCTGCGGACAGTTCTTACTCTGGAAACACCATATATTTT
TRBD1	TRBJ1-1	TRBV5-1	13	NA	CASSLDRATEAFF	TGCGCCAGCAGCCTCGACAGGGCCACTGAAGCTTTCTTT
TRBD1	TRBJ1-4	TRBV12-5	17	NA	CASGLSGQGASNEKLFF	TGTGCTAGTGGTCTATCGGGACAGGGGGCGTCTAATGAAAAACTGTTTTTT
TRBD2	TRBJ2-1	TRBV19	17	NA	CASSIGSGGPLYNEQFF	TGTGCCAGTAGTATAGGTTCGGGAGGCCCCCTGTACAATGAGCAGTTCTTC
NA	TRBJ2-1	TRBV27	15	NA	CASSTLTTRGHEQFF	TGTGCCAGCAGCACCCTCACGACGCGCGGACATGAGCAGTTCTTC
NA	TRBJ2-6	TRBV7-9	16	NA	CASSPLEGLGANVLTF	TGTGCCAGCAGCCCTTTGGAGGGGCTAGGGGCCAACGTCCTGACTTTC
NA	TRBJ2-4	TRBV6-5	11	NA	CASSYDHIQYF	TGTGCCAGCAGTTATGATCACATTCAGTACTTC